These 3 T cell receptor beta chains share one sample of origin, sequenced in a study of control samples from healthy donors and cancer patients. Sequenced by immunoSEQ multiplex PCR; TCRdb stores in-frame clones only, minus some. This table has fewer than 200,000 clones, over 80% appearing once. The sequenced material came from blood. The receptors stem from a man aged 18 to 29 in good health.

The V gene is TRBV30, the J gene TRBJ1-6, with D possibly TRBD1 on 6 matching bases. The CDR3 consists of 14 residues. In germline, CDR1 is GTSNPN, CDR2 SVGIG (reference sequence). Trimming pared 0 bases from V and 7 bases from J, leaving 10 bases between. The CDR3 DNA follows: TGTGCCTGGAGTGTACAAGGGGGAAATTCACCCCTCCACTTT. Translated, it gives CAWSVQGGNSPLHF.

The chain combines TRBV6-5 with TRBJ2-5; TRBD2 matches at 9 bases. The V segment lost 6 bases and the J segment 2 bases; nucleotides outside the gene matches: 4. The CDR3 length is 14 residues. The V gene's germline CDR1 is MNHEY and CDR2 SVGAGI. CDR3 bases: TGTGCCAGCAGCTCGAGCGGGGGGCAAGAGACCCAGTACTTC. Translated, it gives CASSSSGGQETQYF.

This clone appeared a few times. This chain uses TRBV6-6 with TRBJ2-1, with D unclear. The CDR3 consists of 13 residues. Germline CDR1 reads MNHNY; CDR2 reads SVGAGI (reference sequence). Trimming took off 5 bases at V and 4 bases at J, with 9 bases between the two ends. CDR3 bases: TGTGCCAGCAGTACCCGAGGATACAATGAGCAGTTCTTC. The encoded protein is CASSTRGYNEQFF.